The source of this TCR beta chain is a study of blood T cells in healthy people across ages. Study conclusions and caveats: Long-lived donors carried more naive CD4+ cells and greater diversity than aged donors. Those diversity estimates obtained from one million T cells were thought to be underestimates.

The use of a sample-barcoded 5' primer and a J-beta primer mix characterized a second PCR of about 7 to 12 cycles. TCRdb itself ran the 5' RACE reads through MiXCR, one entry per CDR3 protein. The sample has approximately 800,000 distinct CDR3 sequences, around a quarter seen once. Germline CDR1 MDHEN, CDR2 SYDVKM. V lost 7 bases to trimming and J lost 2 bases; unmatched junction nucleotides: 4. The CDR3 length is 13 residues. This clonotype was seen a handful of times. Its specificity is not known. These records were also assigned to another study, of T cells of mothers and their children. From that report: At a sensitivity of roughly 91 clones per million clonotypes, no persistent microchimeric T cell clones appeared.

The sequence derives from a boy younger than 18 in good health. V usage is TRBV28 and J usage is TRBJ2-7; 8 bases match TRBD1. The sample taken for sequencing was blood. The CDR3 DNA reads TGTGCCAGCAAGAGACAGGGGACCTACGAGCAGTACTTC. Translating gives CASKRQGTYEQYF.